The entry below gives a single T cell receptor (beta chain) sequence along with its context. The data originate from a study of blood T cell repertoires in COVID-19. In the study overall: Spain, Italy and the United States supplied samples that represented acute and convalescent COVID-19. PBMCs, B-cell-depleted T cells, or T cells provided the cDNA or gDNA that made up the material.

Sequencing used immunoSEQ multiplex PCR; TCRdb keeps in-frame clones, though not all of them. This table has 80,000 to 130,000 clones, about 89% appearing once. This TCR came from a man aged 55 to 70 with acute or convalescent COVID-19. The specimen was peripheral blood.

The CDR3 DNA reads TGTGCCAGCAGCTTAGGGCTGGTTGCGGGAGGCCACGAGCAGTACTTC. Translation: CASSLGLVAGGHEQYF. This rearrangement joins TRBV7-8 to TRBJ2-7; 8 positions agree with TRBD2. V was clipped by 1 base and J by 5 bases; unmatched bases: 10. Germline lookup yields CDR1 SGHVS and CDR2 FQNEAQ. CDR3 length equals 16 residues.